What follows describes a single TCR beta chain. This sample stems from a study of blood T cell repertoires in COVID-19. Looking at the study overall: Samples taken during acute and convalescent COVID-19 were collected in the United States, Italy and Spain. T cells, B-cell-depleted T cells, or PBMCs supplied cDNA or gDNA.

In the original workflow: Amplification of reference gene primers provided the estimated nucleated cell counts. The repertoire was sequenced with immunoSEQ multiplex PCR; TCRdb's copy has only in-frame clones and lacks some. V, J and clone size were drawn from that table, and D and trimming were deduced from the DNA. The table shows 300,000 to 400,000 clones, with roughly 90% occurring only once. CDR3 length: 14 residues. V trimming: 1 base; J trimming: 3 bases; junction bases outside the gene matches: 3. Germline CDR1 is LGHNA and CDR2 is YSLEER. The chain links TRBV4-3 to TRBJ2-7; 7 positions agree with TRBD2. Input material: peripheral blood. This clonotype was obtained from a woman aged 70-85 years with COVID-19, enrolled during active disease. CDR3 DNA: TGCGCCAGCAGCCAAGGAGCGGGGAGCTACGAGCAGTACTTC. It yields the protein CASSQGAGSYEQYF.